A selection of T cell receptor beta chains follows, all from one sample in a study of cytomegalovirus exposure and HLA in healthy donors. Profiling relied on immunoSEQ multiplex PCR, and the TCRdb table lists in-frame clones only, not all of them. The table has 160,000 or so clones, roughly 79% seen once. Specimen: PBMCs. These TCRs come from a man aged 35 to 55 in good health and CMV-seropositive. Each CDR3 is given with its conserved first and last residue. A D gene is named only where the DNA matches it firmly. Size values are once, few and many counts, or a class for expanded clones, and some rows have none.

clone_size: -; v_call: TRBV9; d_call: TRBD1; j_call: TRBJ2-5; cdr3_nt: TGTGCCAGCAGCGCAGGGACAGGGGGCGCAGAGACCCAGTACTTC; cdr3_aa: CASSAGTGGAETQYF
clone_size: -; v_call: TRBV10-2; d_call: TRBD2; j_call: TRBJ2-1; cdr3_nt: TGCGCCAGCAGGACTAGCGGGGGTTACAATGAGCAGTTCTTC; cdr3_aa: CASRTSGGYNEQFF
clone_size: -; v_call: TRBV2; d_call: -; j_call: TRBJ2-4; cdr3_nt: TGTGCCAGCAGCCTCGAGGGGAGGGGGGACATTCAGTACTTC; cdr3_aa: CASSLEGRGDIQYF
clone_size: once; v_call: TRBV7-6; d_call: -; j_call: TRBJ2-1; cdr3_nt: TGTGCCAGCAGCTTAGCGAATCCCCCGCTAGATCGGCAGTTCTTC; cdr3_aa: CASSLANPPLDRQFF
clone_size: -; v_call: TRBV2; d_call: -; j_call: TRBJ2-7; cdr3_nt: TGTGCCAGCAGTGAAGGTGGTAGCGGAGCCTACTACGAGCAGTACTTC; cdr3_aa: CASSEGGSGAYYEQYF
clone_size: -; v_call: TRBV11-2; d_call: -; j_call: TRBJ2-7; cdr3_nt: TGTGCCAGCAGCAACTGGTTCGAGCAGTACTTC; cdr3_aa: CASSNWFEQYF
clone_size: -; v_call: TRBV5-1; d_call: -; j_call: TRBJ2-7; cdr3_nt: TGCGCCAGCAGCCCCTTGACACAGGACCACGAGCAGTACTTC; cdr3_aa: CASSPLTQDHEQYF
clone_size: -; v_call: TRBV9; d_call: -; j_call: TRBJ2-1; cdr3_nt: TGTGCCAGCAGCGCGAGGGAGGTCTGGGGGGGGGCTGGGAATGAGCAGTTCTTC; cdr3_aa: CASSAREVWGGAGNEQFF
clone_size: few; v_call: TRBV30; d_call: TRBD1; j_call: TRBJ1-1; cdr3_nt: TGTGCCTGGAGGGGACAGGGATACACTGAAGCTTTCTTT; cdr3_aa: CAWRGQGYTEAFF
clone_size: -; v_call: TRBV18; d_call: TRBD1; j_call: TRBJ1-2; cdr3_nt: TGTGCCAGCTCACCACCCACTGGTCCGACAGGGGCTGGCTACACCTTC; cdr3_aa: CASSPPTGPTGAGYTF
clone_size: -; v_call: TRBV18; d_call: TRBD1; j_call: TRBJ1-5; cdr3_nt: TGTGCCAGCTCACCCGGACAGGGGGGCAATCAGCCCCAGCATTTT; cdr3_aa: CASSPGQGGNQPQHF
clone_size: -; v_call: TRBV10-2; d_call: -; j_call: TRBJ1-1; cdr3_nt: TGCGCCAGCAGTGAGTCAATGGGACTAGAAGCTTTCTTT; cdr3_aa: CASSESMGLEAFF
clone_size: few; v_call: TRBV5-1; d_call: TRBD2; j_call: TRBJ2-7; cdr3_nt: TGCGCCAGCAGCTTGGTAGCGGGAGGGCCTGGCGAGCAGTACTTC; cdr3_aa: CASSLVAGGPGEQYF
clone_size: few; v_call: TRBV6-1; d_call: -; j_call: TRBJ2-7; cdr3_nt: TGTGCCAGCCTGGGGCCTAATTCCTACGAGCAGTACTTC; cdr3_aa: CASLGPNSYEQYF
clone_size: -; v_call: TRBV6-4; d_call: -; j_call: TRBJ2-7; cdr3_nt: TGTGCCCTTCACAATCGGGTCCCCTACGAGCAGTACTTC; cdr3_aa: CALHNRVPYEQYF
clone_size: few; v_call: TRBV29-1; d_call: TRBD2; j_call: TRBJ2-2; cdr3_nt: TGCAGCGTTGGGACTAGCGGAATTAACACCGGGGAGCTGTTTTTT; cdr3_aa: CSVGTSGINTGELFF
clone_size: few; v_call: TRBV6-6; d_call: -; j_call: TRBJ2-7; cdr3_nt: TGTGCCAGCAGTTACGCGGTTTGGCACGAGCAGTACTTC; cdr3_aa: CASSYAVWHEQYF